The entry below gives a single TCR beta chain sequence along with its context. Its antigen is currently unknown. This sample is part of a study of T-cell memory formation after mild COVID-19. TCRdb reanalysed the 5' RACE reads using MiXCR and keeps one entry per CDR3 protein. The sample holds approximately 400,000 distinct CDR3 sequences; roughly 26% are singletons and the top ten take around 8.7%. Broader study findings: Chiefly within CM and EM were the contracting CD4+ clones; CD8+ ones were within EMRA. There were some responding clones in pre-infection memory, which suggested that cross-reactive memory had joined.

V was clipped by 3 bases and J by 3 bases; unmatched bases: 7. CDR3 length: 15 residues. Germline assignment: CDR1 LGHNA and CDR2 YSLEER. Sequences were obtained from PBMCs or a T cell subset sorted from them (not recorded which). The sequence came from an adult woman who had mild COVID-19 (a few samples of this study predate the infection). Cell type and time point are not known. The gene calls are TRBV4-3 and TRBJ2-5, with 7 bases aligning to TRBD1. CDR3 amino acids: CASSQYLGTEETQYF. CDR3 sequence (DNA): TGCGCCAGCAGCCAGTATTTAGGGACAGAAGAGACCCAGTACTTC.